This record looks at one T cell receptor beta chain sequence and its context. Its antigen is not known. This entry is derived from a study of cytomegalovirus exposure and HLA in healthy donors. Regarding the study as a whole: TCR beta V- and J-gene trimming, according to a later analysis, was linked to a missense DCLRE1C variant. Many donors carried some public TCRs, although rarity characterized most TCR sequences. Productive status was seen about 90% or about 30% of the time for most TCR beta V segments in an earlier analysis.

Primers included in the PCR were 60 Vbeta and 13 Jbeta primers. Generated by immunoSEQ multiplex PCR, the TCRdb table keeps only in-frame clones and is missing some. The sample includes 150,000 to 200,000 clones, about 82% of them seen just once. Losses at the gene ends were 5 bases for V and 2 bases for J; bases not matched to a gene: 12. Germline assignment: CDR1 SGHAT and CDR2 FQNNGV. There are 16 residues in the CDR3. This TCR came from a woman between 45 and 60 years old in good health and CMV-seronegative. The V call is TRBV11-2, the J call TRBJ2-7; 7 bases fit TRBD2. The sample consisted of PBMCs. In DNA, the CDR3 is TGTGCCAGCAGCCCCATAGCGGGCCAGGGCCCCTACGAGCAGTACTTC. Translating it yields CASSPIAGQGPYEQYF.